The clone carrying this T cell receptor (beta chain) was seen at least ten times. This entry is derived from a study of naive and memory T cell subsets. Two oligonucleotides, mixed equimolar, formed the beta constant-region primer covering TRBC1 and TRBC2. Via MiXCR, TCRdb re-called the UMI-ligation and nested PCR reads, giving one row per CDR3 protein. The data contain over 25,000 distinct CDR3 sequences, approximately 11% of them singletons. The V end lost 0 bases, the J end lost 4 bases, and 10 bases lay between the germline ends. The CDR3 is 13 amino acids. CDR1 is DFQATT and CDR2 is SNEGSKA in the germline V gene (reference sequence).

The specimen was effector memory CD4+ T cells from blood. Sample subset: effector memory, CD45RA- CD27-. The V and J genes are TRBV20-1 and TRBJ2-7; the D gene is possibly TRBD1 (6 bases). This clonotype was sampled from a human donor in good health. CDR3 amino acids: CSARDRGWYEQYF. As DNA, the CDR3 is TGCAGTGCTAGAGACAGGGGATGGTACGAGCAGTACTTC.